One and the same sample provided the 17 T cell receptor beta chains below, sequenced in a study of technical replicates of blood from several donors. Only in-frame clones appear in the TCRdb table, and some are missing; sequencing was by immunoSEQ multiplex PCR. The data contain approximately 81,000 clones, almost 96% of them singletons. The specimen sequenced was T cells isolated from PBMCs. These receptor sequences come from a human donor in good health.

This chain connects TRBV27 to TRBJ2-1; 8 positions match TRBD2. J gave up 6 bases and V 8 bases, and 12 bases lay outside the gene matches. Germline values: CDR1 MNHEY, CDR2 SMNVEV (reference sequence). The CDR3 runs to 15 residues. The CDR3 sequence is CASGERDGRGNEQFF. For the CDR3, the DNA is TGTGCCAGCGGGGAAAGGGACGGGAGGGGCAATGAGCAGTTCTTC.

The chain combines TRBV27 with TRBJ2-1; the match to TRBD2 covers 14 bases. The V gene end was trimmed by 5 bases and the J gene end by 9 bases; junction bases not matched to a gene: 3. The CDR3 is made up of 14 amino acids. Germline V gives CDR1 MNHEY, CDR2 SMNVEV (reference sequence). The CDR3 nucleotides are TGTGCCAGCAGTCCGGGACTAGCGGGAGTTGAGCAGTTCTTC. Translating it yields CASSPGLAGVEQFF.

The V call is TRBV7-9, the J call TRBJ1-5; D perhaps matches TRBD1 (5 bases). This CDR3 has 14 amino acids. Germline CDR1 reads SEHNR; CDR2 reads FQNEAQ (reference sequence). Trimming removed 5 bases at V and 6 bases at J, with 14 bases between. CDR3 residues: CASSPSYGAQPQHF. The CDR3 DNA follows: TGTGCCAGCAGCCCATCATATGGGGCTCAGCCCCAGCATTTT. The variable domain in full, with the rest retrieved from reference TRBV7-9 and TRBJ1-5, is DTGVSQNPRHKITKRGQNVTFRCDPISEHNRLYWYRQTLGQGPEFLTYFQNEAQLEKSRLLSDRFSAERPKGSFSTLEIQRTEQGDSAMYLCASSPSYGAQPQHFGDGTRLSIL.

This chain connects TRBV11-3 to TRBJ2-5; D is unclear. Germline values: CDR1 SGHNT, CDR2 YENEEA. The CDR3 is made up of 12 amino acids. V was trimmed by 6 bases and J by 5 bases, leaving 10 bases between them. The CDR3 region is CASSNTGETQYF. In DNA, the CDR3 is TGTGCCAGCAGTAATACCGGGGAGACCCAGTACTTC.

The sample holds one count of this clone. The rearrangement uses TRBV6-5 and TRBJ1-4; D is uncertain. This CDR3 has 12 residues. Trimming took 6 bases from V and 13 from J, leaving 15 bases between them. Germline V lookup: CDR1 MNHEY, CDR2 SVGAGI. The CDR3 sequence is CASSDTRGTLFF. CDR3 DNA: TGTGCCAGCAGCGATACTAGAGGAACACTGTTTTTT.

The chain carries TRBV11-2 and TRBJ1-5, with unresolved D. V lost 6 bases and J 5 bases, leaving 29 bases between the germline ends. CDR3 length equals 19 residues. Germline values: CDR1 SGHAT, CDR2 FQNNGV. CDR3 nucleotide sequence: TGTGCCAGCAGGGATCCCTCAGCTGGAAAGTGGGAGGGCCATCAGCCCCAGCATTTT. This sequence encodes CASRDPSAGKWEGHQPQHF.

This chain links TRBV4-1 with TRBJ2-1, with D perhaps matching TRBD2 (7 bases). Trimming took off 1 base at V and 8 bases at J, with 15 bases between the two ends. Germline CDR1 reads MGHRA; CDR2 reads YSYEKL. The CDR3 spans 15 residues. The CDR3 DNA sequence: TGCGCCAGCAGCCAAGGGTCTAGGGGGGGGGATGAGCAGTTCTTC. This sequence encodes CASSQGSRGGDEQFF.

The CDR3, as DNA: TGTGCCAGTAGTATAGGAGCAGCGGCAACGGAGACCCAGTACTTC. It codes for CASSIGAAATETQYF. The chain carries TRBV19 and TRBJ2-5; tentative D call: TRBD2 (5 bases). V was trimmed by 1 base and J by 5 bases, leaving 14 bases between them. Germline V lookup: CDR1 LNHDA, CDR2 SQIVND (reference sequence). CDR3 length: 15 residues.

The V gene is TRBV4-1, the J gene TRBJ1-5; unclear D gene. This CDR3 is 17 amino acids long. In germline, CDR1 is MGHRA, CDR2 YSYEKL. V was shortened by 5 bases and J by 7 bases, with 24 bases between the two germline ends. Here the CDR3 reads CASSDTEGSGIRQPQHF. CDR3 DNA sequence: TGCGCCAGCAGCGACACCGAGGGATCGGGGATTAGACAGCCCCAGCATTTT.

V is TRBV15 and J is TRBJ1-5; maybe TRBD1 (6 bases). The CDR3 loop spans 17 amino acids. V dropped 1 base and J dropped 1 base, with 14 bases sitting between them. Germline values: CDR1 LNHNV, CDR2 YYDKDF (reference sequence). CDR3 protein: CATSRVVGGPSNQPQHF. As DNA, the CDR3 is TGTGCCACCAGCAGAGTGGTCGGGGGGCCGAGCAATCAGCCCCAGCATTTT.

CDR3 coding DNA: TGCGCCAGCAGCTTGGAGGGCGGACAGTACGAGCAGTACTTC. Translated, it gives CASSLEGGQYEQYF. This chain uses TRBV5-1 with TRBJ2-7; D possibly corresponds to TRBD1 (6 bases). There are 14 residues in the CDR3. Germline CDR1 is SGHRS and CDR2 is YFSETQ. Trimming shortened V by 0 bases and J by 4 bases, and 11 bases separated the two germline ends.

The chain is built from TRBV19 and TRBJ2-1; 13 bases agree with TRBD2. Germline lookup yields CDR1 LNHDA and CDR2 SQIVND (reference sequence). The ends lost 1 base at V and 6 bases at J; junction bases unmatched: 3. This CDR3 has 16 residues. The CDR3 coding sequence is TGTGCCAGTAGTATAGGGACTAGCGGGAGATTCAATGAGCAGTTCTTC. It specifies CASSIGTSGRFNEQFF.

The chain combines TRBV5-3 with TRBJ2-5, with D possibly TRBD1 on 6 matching bases. TRBV5-3 is annotated as an ORF whose role is uncertain. Trimming took 7 bases from V and 4 from J, leaving 11 bases between them. CDR3 length: 12 residues. The CDR3 DNA reads TGTGCCAGAGTCAGGGGCCTAGAGACCCAGTACTTC. Translating gives CARVRGLETQYF.

This sequence joins TRBV4-3 and TRBJ1-3; weak D call: TRBD1 (5 bases). CDR3 length equals 15 residues. CDR1 and CDR2 (germline): LGHNA, YSLEER. With 0 bases removed from V and 4 bases from J, the gap between germline ends came to 10 bases. The CDR3 bases are TGCGCCAGCAGCCAAGACGGGGGAACAGGAAACACCATATATTTT. It codes for CASSQDGGTGNTIYF.

V usage is TRBV6-5 and J usage is TRBJ2-1; 13 nucleotides align to TRBD2. This CDR3 has 15 amino acids. Germline V gene data show CDR1 as MNHEY and CDR2 as SVGAGI. V dropped 6 bases and J dropped 7; count of bases not matched to a gene: 6. The CDR3 here is CASRKGLAGLNEQFF. The CDR3 DNA is TGTGCCAGCAGGAAGGGACTAGCGGGATTAAATGAGCAGTTCTTC.

The V call is TRBV20-1, the J call TRBJ2-3; D ambiguous. CDR1 and CDR2 (germline): DFQATT, SNEGSKA (reference sequence). The CDR3 extends over 11 amino acids. The V end was cut by 6 bases, the J end by 3 bases, with 7 bases between. CDR3 bases: TGCAGTGCCAGACTGACAGATACGCAGTATTTT. It encodes CSARLTDTQYF.

J is TRBJ2-1 and V is TRBV11-2, with 9 bases lining up with TRBD2. Germline CDR1 and CDR2: SGHAT and FQNNGV. V dropped 4 bases and J dropped 7; count of bases not matched to a gene: 5. The CDR3 runs to 14 residues. CDR3 nucleotide sequence: TGTGCCAGCAGCTCTGGACTAGCGAGTAATGAGCAGTTCTTC. It specifies CASSSGLASNEQFF.